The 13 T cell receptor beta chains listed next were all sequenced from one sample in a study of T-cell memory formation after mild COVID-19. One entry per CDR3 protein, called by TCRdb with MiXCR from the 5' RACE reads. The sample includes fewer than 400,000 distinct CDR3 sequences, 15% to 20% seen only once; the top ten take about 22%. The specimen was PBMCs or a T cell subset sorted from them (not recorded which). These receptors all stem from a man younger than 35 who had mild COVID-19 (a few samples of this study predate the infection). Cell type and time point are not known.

This chain's CDR3 is CATSRSTGDSPLHF. CDR3 coding DNA: TGTGCCACCAGCAGATCAACAGGGGATTCACCCCTCCACTTT. This chain links TRBV15 with TRBJ1-6; 7 bases line up with TRBD1. Trimming cost V 2 bases and J 8 bases; bases outside gene matches: 3. Germline V CDR1 and CDR2: LNHNV, YYDKDF (reference sequence). CDR3 length equals 14 residues.

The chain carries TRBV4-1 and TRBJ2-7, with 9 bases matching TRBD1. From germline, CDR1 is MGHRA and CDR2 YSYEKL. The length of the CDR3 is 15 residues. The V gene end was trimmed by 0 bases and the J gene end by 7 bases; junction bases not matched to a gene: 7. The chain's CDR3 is CASSQDSGQGKEQYF. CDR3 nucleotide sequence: TGCGCCAGCAGCCAAGATTCGGGACAGGGCAAAGAGCAGTACTTC.

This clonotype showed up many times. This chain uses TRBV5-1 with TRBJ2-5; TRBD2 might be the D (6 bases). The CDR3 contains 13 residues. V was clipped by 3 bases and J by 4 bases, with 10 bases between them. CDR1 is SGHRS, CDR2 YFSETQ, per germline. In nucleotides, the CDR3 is TGCGCCAGCAGCTCCGAGGGAGGAGAGACCCAGTACTTC. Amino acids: CASSSEGGETQYF.

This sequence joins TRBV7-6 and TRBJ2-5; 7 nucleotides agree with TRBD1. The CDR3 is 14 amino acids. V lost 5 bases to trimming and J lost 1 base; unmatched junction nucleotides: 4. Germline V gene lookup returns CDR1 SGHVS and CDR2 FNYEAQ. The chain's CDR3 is CASSQRTGQETQYF. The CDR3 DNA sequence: TGTGCCAGCAGCCAAAGGACAGGCCAAGAGACCCAGTACTTC.

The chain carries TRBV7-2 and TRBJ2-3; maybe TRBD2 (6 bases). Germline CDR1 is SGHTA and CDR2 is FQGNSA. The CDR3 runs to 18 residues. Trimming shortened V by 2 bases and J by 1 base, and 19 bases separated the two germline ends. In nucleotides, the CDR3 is TGTGCCAGCAGCTTACAGGGTAGGATTAGCGGCGGCACAGATACGCAGTATTTT. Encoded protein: CASSLQGRISGGTDTQYF.

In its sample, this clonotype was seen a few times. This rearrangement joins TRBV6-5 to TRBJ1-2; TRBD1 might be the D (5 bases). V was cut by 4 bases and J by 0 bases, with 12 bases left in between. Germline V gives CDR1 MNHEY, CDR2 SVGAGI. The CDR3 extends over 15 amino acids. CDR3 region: CASSWGGGSNYGYTF. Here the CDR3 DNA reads TGTGCCAGCAGTTGGGGGGGAGGGTCTAACTATGGCTACACCTTC.

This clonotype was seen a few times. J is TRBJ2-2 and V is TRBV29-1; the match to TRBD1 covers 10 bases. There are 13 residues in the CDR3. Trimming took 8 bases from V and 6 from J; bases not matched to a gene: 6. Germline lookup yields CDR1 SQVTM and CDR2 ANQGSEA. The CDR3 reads CSIGTGVPGELFF. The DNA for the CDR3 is TGCAGCATAGGGACAGGGGTGCCCGGGGAGCTGTTTTTT.

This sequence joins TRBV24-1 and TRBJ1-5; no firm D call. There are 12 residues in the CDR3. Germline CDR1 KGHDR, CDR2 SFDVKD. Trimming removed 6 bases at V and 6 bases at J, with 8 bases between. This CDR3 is CATSPAGQPQHF. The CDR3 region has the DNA TGTGCCACCAGTCCCGCGGGTCAGCCCCAGCATTTT.

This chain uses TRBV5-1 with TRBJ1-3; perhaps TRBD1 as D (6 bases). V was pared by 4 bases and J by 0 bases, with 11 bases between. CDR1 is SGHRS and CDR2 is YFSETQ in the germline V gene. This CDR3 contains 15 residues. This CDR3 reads CASSTDRYSGNTIYF. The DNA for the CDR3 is TGCGCCAGCAGCACCGACAGGTACTCTGGAAACACCATATATTTT.

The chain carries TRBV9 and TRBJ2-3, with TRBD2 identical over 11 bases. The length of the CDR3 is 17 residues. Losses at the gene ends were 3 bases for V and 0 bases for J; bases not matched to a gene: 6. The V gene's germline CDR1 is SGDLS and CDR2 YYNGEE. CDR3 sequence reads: CASSELAGVHSTDTQYF. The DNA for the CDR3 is TGTGCCAGCAGCGAACTAGCGGGGGTCCATAGCACAGATACGCAGTATTTT.

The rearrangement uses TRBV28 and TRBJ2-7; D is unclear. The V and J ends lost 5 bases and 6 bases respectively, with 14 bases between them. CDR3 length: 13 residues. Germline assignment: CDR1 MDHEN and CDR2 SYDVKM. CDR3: CASSRTYAREQYV. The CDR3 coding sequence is TGTGCCAGCAGTCGGACGTATGCCCGCGAGCAGTACGTC.

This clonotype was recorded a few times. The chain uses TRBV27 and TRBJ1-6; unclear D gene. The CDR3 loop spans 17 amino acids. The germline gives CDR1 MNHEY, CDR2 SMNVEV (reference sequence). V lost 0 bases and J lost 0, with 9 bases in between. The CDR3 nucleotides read TGTGCCAGCAGTTTATCTTCGGGGTTCTCCTATAATTCACCCCTCCACTTT. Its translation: CASSLSSGFSYNSPLHF.

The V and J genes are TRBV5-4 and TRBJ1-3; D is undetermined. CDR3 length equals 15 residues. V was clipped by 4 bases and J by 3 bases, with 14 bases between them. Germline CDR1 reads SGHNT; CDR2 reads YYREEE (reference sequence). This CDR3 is CASSLGPSDGNTIYF. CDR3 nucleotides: TGTGCCAGCAGCCTAGGACCGAGTGATGGAAACACCATATATTTT.